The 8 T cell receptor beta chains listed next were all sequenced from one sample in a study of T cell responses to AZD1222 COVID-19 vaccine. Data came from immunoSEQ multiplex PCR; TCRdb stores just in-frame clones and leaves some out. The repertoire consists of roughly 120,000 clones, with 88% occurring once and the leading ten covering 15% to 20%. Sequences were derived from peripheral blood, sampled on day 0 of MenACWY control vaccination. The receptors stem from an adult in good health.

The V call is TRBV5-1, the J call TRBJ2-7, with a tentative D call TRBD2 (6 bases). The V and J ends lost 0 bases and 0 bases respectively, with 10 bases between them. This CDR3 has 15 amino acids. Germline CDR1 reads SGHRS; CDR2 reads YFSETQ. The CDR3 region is CASSLAMGGSYEQYF. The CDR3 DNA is TGCGCCAGCAGCTTGGCCATGGGGGGCTCCTACGAGCAGTACTTC. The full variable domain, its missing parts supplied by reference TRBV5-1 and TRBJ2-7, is KAGVTQTPRYLIKTRGQQVTLSCSPISGHRSVSWYQQTPGQGLQFLFEYFSETQRNKGNFPGRFSGRQFSNSRSEMNVSTLELGDSALYLCASSLAMGGSYEQYFGPGTRLTVT.

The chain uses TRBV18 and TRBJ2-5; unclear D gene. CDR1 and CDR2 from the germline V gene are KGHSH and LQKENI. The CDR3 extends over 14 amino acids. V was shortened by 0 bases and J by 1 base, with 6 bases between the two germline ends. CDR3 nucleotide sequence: TGTGCCAGCTCACCACCGGGCATCCAAGAGACCCAGTACTTC. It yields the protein CASSPPGIQETQYF.

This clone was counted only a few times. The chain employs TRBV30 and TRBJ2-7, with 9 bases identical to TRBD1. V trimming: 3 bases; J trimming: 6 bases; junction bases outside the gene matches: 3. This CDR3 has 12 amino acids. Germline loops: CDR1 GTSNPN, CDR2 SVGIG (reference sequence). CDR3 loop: CAWRGQGSEQYF. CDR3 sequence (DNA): TGTGCCTGGAGGGGACAGGGTTCCGAGCAGTACTTC.

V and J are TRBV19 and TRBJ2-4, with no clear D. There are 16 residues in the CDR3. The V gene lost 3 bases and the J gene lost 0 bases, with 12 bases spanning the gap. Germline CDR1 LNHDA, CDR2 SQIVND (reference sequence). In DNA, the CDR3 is TGTGCCAGTAGTATTGGAGAACTCCTAGCCAAAAACATTCAGTACTTC. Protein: CASSIGELLAKNIQYF.

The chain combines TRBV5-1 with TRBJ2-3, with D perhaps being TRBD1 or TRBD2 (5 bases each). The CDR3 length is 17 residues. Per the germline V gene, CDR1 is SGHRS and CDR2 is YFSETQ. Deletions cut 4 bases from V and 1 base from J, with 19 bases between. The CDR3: CASSNTGTPQGTDTQYF. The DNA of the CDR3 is TGCGCCAGCAGCAATACCGGGACCCCCCAGGGCACAGATACGCAGTATTTT.

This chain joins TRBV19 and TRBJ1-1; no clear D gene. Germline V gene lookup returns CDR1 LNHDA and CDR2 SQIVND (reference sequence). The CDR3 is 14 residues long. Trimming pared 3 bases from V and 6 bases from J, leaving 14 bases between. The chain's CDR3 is CASSIRRDVAEAFF. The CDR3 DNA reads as TGTGCCAGTAGTATTCGGAGGGATGTGGCTGAAGCTTTCTTT.

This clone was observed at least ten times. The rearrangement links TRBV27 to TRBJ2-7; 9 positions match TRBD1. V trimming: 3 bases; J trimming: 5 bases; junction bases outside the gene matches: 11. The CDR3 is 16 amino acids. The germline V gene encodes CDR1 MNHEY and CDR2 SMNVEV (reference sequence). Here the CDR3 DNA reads TGTGCCAGCAGTTTTGGTACAGGGGGCGCAGGCCACGAGCAGTACTTC. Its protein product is CASSFGTGGAGHEQYF.

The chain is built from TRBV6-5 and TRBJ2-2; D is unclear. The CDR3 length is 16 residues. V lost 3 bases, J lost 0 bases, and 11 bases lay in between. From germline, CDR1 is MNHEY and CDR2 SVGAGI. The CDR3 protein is CASSYIRFSNTGELFF. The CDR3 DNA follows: TGTGCCAGCAGTTATATAAGATTCTCGAACACCGGGGAGCTGTTTTTT.